This T cell receptor (beta chain) was found in a study of control samples from healthy donors and cancer patients. V was pared by 2 bases and J by 7 bases, with 7 bases of the junction left unmatched. Germline lookup yields CDR1 GTSNPN and CDR2 SVGIG (reference sequence). The CDR3 runs 13 residues. Assay: immunoSEQ multiplex PCR; the TCRdb copy retains only in-frame clones and omits some. The sample carries around 100,000 clones, 80% to 90% recorded once. What was sequenced was PBMCs. This sequence was found in a man aged 55-75 years with lung cancer. The chain uses TRBV30 and TRBJ1-2; 7 bases agree with TRBD1. CDR3 in DNA: TGTGCCTGGAGTTCACAGGGGATGGGTGGCTACACCTTC. Protein product: CAWSSQGMGGYTF.